This T cell receptor beta chain is from a study of cytomegalovirus exposure and HLA in healthy donors. Data came from immunoSEQ multiplex PCR; TCRdb stores just in-frame clones and leaves some out. This table holds under 400,000 clones, roughly 88% found once. Findings and caveats of the study: Cytomegalovirus-associated TCR beta chains were listed, numbering roughly 150.

Of note for this clone: What it recognizes is unknown.

The CDR3 runs 15 residues. Germline V gene data show CDR1 as GTSNPN and CDR2 as SVGIG (reference sequence). Between the trimmed V and J ends, which lost 0 bases and 0 bases, there was a span of 9 bases. Source material: PBMCs. The sequence was obtained from a man aged 25-45 years in good health and CMV-seronegative. The chain employs TRBV30 and TRBJ1-3, with D unresolved. The CDR3 bases are TGTGCCTGGAGTGTATCCCTCAGCTCTGGAAACACCATATATTTT. It specifies CAWSVSLSSGNTIYF.